This entry is about one T cell receptor (beta chain). The CDR3 length is 15 residues. J gave up 1 base and V 5 bases, and 6 bases lay outside the gene matches. The entry originates in a study of blood T cells in healthy people across ages. A second PCR, run for roughly 7 to 11 cycles, used a sample-barcoded 5' primer plus a J-beta primer mix. TCRdb re-analysed the 5' RACE reads in MiXCR, keeping a single row per CDR3 protein. The sample carries approximately 2,000,000 distinct CDR3 sequences, approximately 40% recorded once. The study isolated at least 6.5 million PBMCs from each sample. Sequenced material: blood. The chain links TRBV12-3 or TRBV12-4 to TRBJ2-3, with TRBD2 matching over 7 bases. This receptor was taken from a human donor in good health. CDR3 sequence (DNA): TGTGCCAGCAGTCCTATGGCGGGGGGCACAGATACGCAGTATTTT. Translating it yields CASSPMAGGTDTQYF.